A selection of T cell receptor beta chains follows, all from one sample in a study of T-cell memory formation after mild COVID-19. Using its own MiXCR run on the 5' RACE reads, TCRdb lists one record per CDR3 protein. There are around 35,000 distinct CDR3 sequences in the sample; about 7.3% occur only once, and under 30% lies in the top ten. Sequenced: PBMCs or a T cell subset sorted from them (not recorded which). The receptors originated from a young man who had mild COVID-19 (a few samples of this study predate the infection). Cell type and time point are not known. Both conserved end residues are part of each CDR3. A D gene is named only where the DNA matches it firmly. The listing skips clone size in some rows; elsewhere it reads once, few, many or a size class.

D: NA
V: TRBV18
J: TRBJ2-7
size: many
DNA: TGTGCCAGCTCACCACTCCACTACGAGCAGTACTTC
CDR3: CASSPLHYEQYF

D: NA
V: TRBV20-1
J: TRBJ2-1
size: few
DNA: TGCAGTGCTAGAGGTTGGGTGACAGCAAAACTCAATGAGCAGTTCTTC
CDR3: CSARGWVTAKLNEQFF

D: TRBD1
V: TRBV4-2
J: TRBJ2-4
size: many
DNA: TGTGCCAGCAGCCATAGACAGGGGGTAGGAGACATTCAGTACTTC
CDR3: CASSHRQGVGDIQYF

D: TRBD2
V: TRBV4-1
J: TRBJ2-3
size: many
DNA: TGCGCCAGCAGCCCAGGGACTACATACACAGATACGCAGTATTTT
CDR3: CASSPGTTYTDTQYF

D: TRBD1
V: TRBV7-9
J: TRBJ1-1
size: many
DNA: TGTGCCAGCAGCTCGGGACAGGCAACTCCTGAAGCTTTCTTT
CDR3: CASSSGQATPEAFF

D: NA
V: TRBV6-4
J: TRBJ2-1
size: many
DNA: TGTGCCAGCAGTGACAGGGGGGATTACAATGAGCAGTTCTTC
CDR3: CASSDRGDYNEQFF

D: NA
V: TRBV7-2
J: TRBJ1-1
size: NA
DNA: TGTGCCAGCAGCTTAACAGGGACGACGCCGGGAGAAGCTTTCTTT
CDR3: CASSLTGTTPGEAFF

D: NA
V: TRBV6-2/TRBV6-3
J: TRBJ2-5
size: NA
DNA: TGTGCCAGCAGTTTTTCCTACGACATTACAGAGACCCAGTACTTC
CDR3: CASSFSYDITETQYF

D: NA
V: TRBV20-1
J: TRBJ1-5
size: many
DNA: TGCAGTGCAAAAGGTTCCCTTTTTAATCAGCCCCAGCATTTT
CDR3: CSAKGSLFNQPQHF

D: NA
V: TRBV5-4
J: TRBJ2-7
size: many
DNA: TGTGCCAGCCGCGACGCCGGACAGTACTCCTACGAGCAGTACTTC
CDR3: CASRDAGQYSYEQYF

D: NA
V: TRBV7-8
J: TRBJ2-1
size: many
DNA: TGTGCCAGCAGCTTTCTACCGACCGGCGGTGAGCAGTTCTTC
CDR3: CASSFLPTGGEQFF

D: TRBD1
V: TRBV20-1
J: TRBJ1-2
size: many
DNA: TGCAGTACCTCAAGGGGGCTCCTCTATGGCTACACCTTC
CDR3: CSTSRGLLYGYTF

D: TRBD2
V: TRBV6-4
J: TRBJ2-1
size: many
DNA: TGTGCCAGCAGTGACACTAGCGGCTCCTACAATGAGCAGTTCTTC
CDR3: CASSDTSGSYNEQFF

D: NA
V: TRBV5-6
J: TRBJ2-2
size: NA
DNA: TGTGCCAGCAGCTTTAGGTCCGGTTTGGGGGCGAACACCGGGGAGCTGTTTTTT
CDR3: CASSFRSGLGANTGELFF